The next 16 T cell receptor beta chains were all read from a single sample in a study of identical twins' blood T cells. TCRdb ran MiXCR on the 5' RACE reads and lists one entry per CDR3 protein. The table records a few hundred thousand distinct CDR3 sequences, more than 25% of them present only once. Sequencing was carried out using PBMCs. The receptors shown here come from a woman aged 18 to 49 in good health.

CDR3 sequence: CSVGQGGSYEQYF. The CDR3 DNA reads TGCAGCGTTGGGCAGGGGGGATCCTACGAGCAGTACTTC. The V call is TRBV29-1, the J call TRBJ2-7; D perhaps matches TRBD1 (7 bases). The germline V gene has CDR1 SQVTM and CDR2 ANQGSEA. V was pared by 4 bases and J by 1 base, with 11 bases between. There are 13 residues in the CDR3.

The chain joins TRBV10-3 to TRBJ2-1; 9 nucleotides match TRBD2. The CDR3 runs 20 residues. With 5 bases clipped from V and 4 bases from J, the junction kept 21 bases outside the gene matches. CDR1 ENHRY and CDR2 SYGVKD come from the germline V gene. CDR3 sequence reads: CAISQIGLAGSGIRYNEQFF. The CDR3 coding sequence is TGTGCCATCAGTCAAATCGGGCTAGCGGGATCTGGTATAAGATACAATGAGCAGTTCTTC.

This clonotype came up a few times. This chain links TRBV7-9 with TRBJ1-4; no definite D call. Between the trimmed V and J ends, which lost 1 base and 0 bases, there was a span of 9 bases. CDR3 length equals 16 residues. Germline-derived CDR1 and CDR2 are SEHNR and FQNEAQ (reference sequence). Here the CDR3 DNA reads TGTGCCAGCAGCTTAGGACCAGGAGCAACTAATGAAAAACTGTTTTTT. Translating gives CASSLGPGATNEKLFF.

The gene calls are TRBV7-3 and TRBJ2-3; D is unresolved. This CDR3 is built from 14 residues. The V end was cut by 7 bases, the J end by 0 bases, with 11 bases between. Per germline, CDR1 SGHTA and CDR2 FQGTGA. DNA of the CDR3: TGTGCCAGCAAAAAGAGTGGTAGCACAGATACGCAGTATTTT. Its protein is CASKKSGSTDTQYF.

The J gene is TRBJ2-3, the V gene TRBV7-2; no firm D call. The CDR3 is 14 amino acids. Trimming removed 6 bases at V and 2 bases at J, with 12 bases between. Looked up from germline, CDR1 is SGHTA and CDR2 is FQGNSA. CDR3 nucleotide sequence: TGTGCCAGCAGTTCTGACCCGACCACAGATACGCAGTATTTT. Translated: CASSSDPTTDTQYF.

V usage is TRBV20-1 and J usage is TRBJ2-1, with TRBD2 matching over 7 bases. The germline gives CDR1 DFQATT, CDR2 SNEGSKA (reference sequence). The CDR3 covers 13 residues. The ends lost 6 bases at V and 2 bases at J; junction bases unmatched: 4. The CDR3 spells CSAGRYPYNEQFF. CDR3 bases: TGCAGTGCCGGGAGGTACCCCTACAATGAGCAGTTCTTC.

As to this clonotype: A much more abundant neighbour one base away suggests this may be a read error. The J gene is TRBJ1-1, the V gene TRBV6-6; no clear D. CDR1 MNHNY and CDR2 SVGAGI come from the germline V gene (reference sequence). The CDR3 extends over 13 amino acids. CDR3 sequence reads: CAGSFPGLLEAFF. The CDR3 DNA reads TGTGCCGGCAGTTTCCCAGGACTACTTGAAGCTTTCTTT.

This chain links TRBV19 with TRBJ2-2; D call uncertain. The CDR3 contains 14 residues. V was pared by 2 bases and J by 3 bases, with 7 bases between. The germline CDR1 and CDR2 sequences are LNHDA and SQIVND (reference sequence). This chain's CDR3 is CASSISGYTGELFF. The CDR3 bases are TGTGCCAGTAGTATATCAGGTTACACCGGGGAGCTGTTTTTT.

V and J are TRBV20-1 and TRBJ2-7; TRBD2 aligns across 12 bases. The CDR3 extends over 13 amino acids. Germline V gene sequence: CDR1 DFQATT, CDR2 SNEGSKA (reference sequence). V lost 5 bases, J lost 3 bases, and 2 bases stayed unmatched. CDR3 DNA sequence: TGCAGTGCTCAACTAGCGGGAGGCTACGAGCAGTACTTC. This codes for CSAQLAGGYEQYF.

The J gene is TRBJ1-1, the V gene TRBV7-2; 7 nucleotides align to TRBD1. Germline V CDR1 and CDR2: SGHTA, FQGNSA. CDR3 size: 13 residues. Unmatched junction bases numbered 3, after V lost 2 bases and J lost 6 bases. The CDR3 DNA sequence: TGTGCCAGCAGCTTAAGACAGGGCCCTGAAGCTTTCTTT. Its translation: CASSLRQGPEAFF.

Only a few counts were recorded for this clonotype. The J gene is TRBJ1-1, the V gene TRBV29-1; weak D call: TRBD1 (5 bases). CDR1 and CDR2 from the germline V gene are SQVTM and ANQGSEA. The length of the CDR3 is 14 residues. Trimming left V 3 bases short and J 5 bases short, with 16 bases between. The CDR3 DNA sequence: TGCAGCGTTGAGTTGGGGGTGGGGGGAACTGAAGCTTTCTTT. This encodes CSVELGVGGTEAFF. Based on the CDR3 plus reference TRBV29-1 and TRBJ1-1, the full variable domain is SAVISQKPSRDICQRGTSLTIQCQVDSQVTMMFWYRQQPGQSLTLIATANQGSEATYESGFVIDKFPISRPNLTFSTLTVSNMSPEDSSIYLCSVELGVGGTEAFFGQGTRLTVV.

A note on this clonotype: The missing conserved phenylalanine or tryptophan at the end of this CDR3 makes a read error likely. The chain uses TRBV20-1 and TRBJ1-4, with no clear D. Looked up from germline, CDR1 is DFQATT and CDR2 is SNEGSKA (reference sequence). CDR3 size: 13 residues. The CDR3, as DNA: TGTAGTGCTAGAGACCTTGGCGATGAAAAACTGTTTCTT. Translation: CSARDLGDEKLFL.

V and J are TRBV3-1 and TRBJ2-3, with D tentatively TRBD2 (6 bases). Germline CDR1 LGHDT, CDR2 YNNKEL (reference sequence). The CDR3 has 16 residues. V lost 4 bases to trimming and J lost 2 bases, with 16 bases between them. The CDR3 DNA reads as TGTGCCAGCAGCCTGGGACTCCAAGAGTTCACAGATACGCAGTATTTT. Amino acids: CASSLGLQEFTDTQYF.

This chain connects TRBV7-8 to TRBJ2-1; 8 bases match TRBD1. The CDR3 has 15 amino acids. Germline loops: CDR1 SGHVS, CDR2 FQNEAQ. V trimming: 6 bases; J trimming: 4 bases; junction bases outside the gene matches: 8. The CDR3 here is CASSSQGALYNEQFF. CDR3 sequence (DNA): TGTGCCAGCAGTTCGCAGGGGGCCCTATACAATGAGCAGTTCTTC.

The V call is TRBV11-2, the J call TRBJ1-1; no reliable D call. The germline V gene encodes CDR1 SGHAT and CDR2 FQNNGV. V lost 4 bases and J 4 bases, leaving 13 bases between the germline ends. The CDR3 is made up of 14 amino acids. The CDR3 spells CASSYSGRFTEAFF. The CDR3 DNA sequence: TGTGCCAGCAGCTATAGCGGCCGGTTCACTGAAGCTTTCTTT. The whole variable domain, filled in from reference TRBV11-2 and TRBJ1-1, reads EAGVAQSPRYKIIEKRQSVAFWCNPISGHATLYWYQQILGQGPKLLIQFQNNGVVDDSQLPKDRFSAERLKGVDSTLKIQPAKLEDSAVYLCASSYSGRFTEAFFGQGTRLTVV.

This clonotype turned up a few times. This chain uses TRBV24-1 with TRBJ2-2; a weak D match, TRBD2 (5 bases). From germline, CDR1 is KGHDR and CDR2 SFDVKD. The CDR3 has 11 residues. The V and J ends lost 5 bases and 9 bases respectively, with 6 bases between them. The CDR3 loop reads CATSVGRELFF. The CDR3 nucleotides read TGTGCCACCAGTGTCGGGAGGGAGCTGTTTTTT.